The 28 T cell receptor beta chains below all came from one sample that was sequenced in a study of regulatory and conventional T cells in RAG deficiency. Libraries were prepared by immunoSEQ multiplex PCR; TCRdb keeps only in-frame clonotypes and omits some of them. The top ten clones hold approximately 1.3% of a sample with over 7,000 clones, more than 75% of them seen once. Regulatory T cells were sorted from blood as CD4+ CD25-high CD127-low cells. These data also formed part of another study, on regulatory T cells. That paper states: Amplification used 52 TRBV primers and 13 TRBJ primers.

The specimen sequenced was CD127- CD25+ CD4+ Tregs sorted from blood. These receptors came from a human donor in good health.

The rearrangement links TRBV18 to TRBJ1-1; no clear D. The V gene lost 1 base and the J gene lost 5 bases, with 11 bases spanning the gap. This CDR3 comprises 14 residues. Looked up from germline, CDR1 is KGHSH and CDR2 is LQKENI. In DNA, the CDR3 is TGTGCCAGCTCACCACTAGGAGGAGGAACTGAAGCTTTCTTT. It encodes CASSPLGGGTEAFF.

Of note for this clone: One junction end does not reproduce the germline sequence, and a read error may be involved. This chain joins TRBV6-5 and TRBJ1-1; no reliable D call. Germline values: CDR1 MNHEY, CDR2 SVGAGI. The CDR3 is made up of 16 amino acids. The CDR3: CASSYSSNGVKTEAFF. As DNA, the CDR3 is TGTGCCAGCAGTTACTCGAGCAACGGGGTGAAAACTGAAGCTTTCTTT.

The genes are TRBV7-9 and TRBJ1-2; 9 bases are shared with TRBD1. CDR1 SEHNR and CDR2 FQNEAQ come from the germline V gene (reference sequence). This CDR3 has 13 amino acids. V gave up 2 bases and J gave up 11 bases; unmatched junction bases: 6. CDR3 sequence reads: CASSLPPGTGYTF. In DNA, the CDR3 is TGTGCCAGCAGCTTACCCCCCGGGACAGGGTACACCTTC.

V usage is TRBV5-5 and J usage is TRBJ2-5, with 14 bases aligning to TRBD2. This CDR3 region has 19 residues. The ends lost 4 bases at V and 2 bases at J; junction bases unmatched: 13. Germline lookup yields CDR1 SGHKS and CDR2 YYEKEE (reference sequence). The CDR3, as DNA: TGTGCCAGCAGCCAACTTCCCGGACTAGCGGGGGGTCCTCAAGAGACCCAGTACTTC. Amino acids: CASSQLPGLAGGPQETQYF. Looking up the rest from reference TRBV5-5 and TRBJ2-5 gives the full variable domain: DAGVTQSPTHLIKTRGQQVTLRCSPISGHKSVSWYQQVLGQGPQFIFQYYEKEERGRGNFPDRFSARQFPNYSSELNVNALLLGDSALYLCASSQLPGLAGGPQETQYFGPGTRLLVL.

V gene TRBV6-5 combines with J gene TRBJ1-3, with D uncertain. CDR1 and CDR2 from the germline V gene are MNHEY and SVGAGI. The CDR3 has 15 residues. Trimming left V 5 bases short and J 0 bases short, with 11 bases between. This chain's CDR3 is CASSAGFSSGNTIYF. In DNA, the CDR3 is TGTGCCAGCAGTGCGGGATTCAGCTCTGGAAACACCATATATTTT.

This rearrangement joins TRBV5-6 to TRBJ2-3; D might be TRBD2 (7 bases). V was clipped by 0 bases and J by 3 bases, with 11 bases between them. This CDR3 contains 15 residues. Per germline, CDR1 SGHDT and CDR2 YYEEEE. The CDR3 nucleotides are TGTGCCAGCAGCTTGGCCGGGGGGCGAACAGATACGCAGTATTTT. Amino acid sequence: CASSLAGGRTDTQYF.

This rearrangement joins TRBV5-1 to TRBJ1-1, with D perhaps matching TRBD1 (6 bases). The CDR3 runs 13 residues. V lost 4 bases and J 4 bases, leaving 11 bases between the germline ends. Germline CDR1 and CDR2: SGHRS and YFSETQ. The CDR3 sequence is CASSDLGGTEAFF. In DNA form, the CDR3 reads TGCGCCAGCAGCGACCTAGGGGGCACTGAAGCTTTCTTT.

The chain carries TRBV30 and TRBJ1-4, with 7 bases matching TRBD1. V dropped 7 bases and J dropped 4; count of bases not matched to a gene: 6. The germline gives CDR1 GTSNPN, CDR2 SVGIG (reference sequence). The CDR3 totals 13 residues. The CDR3 loop is CALSGQINEKLFF. DNA for the CDR3: TGTGCCTTATCGGGACAGATTAATGAAAAACTGTTTTTT. Combining the CDR3 with reference TRBV30 and TRBJ1-4 gives the whole variable domain SQTIHQWPATLVQPVGSPLSLECTVEGTSNPNLYWYRQAAGRGLQLLFYSVGIGQISSEVPQNLSASRPQDRQFILSSKKLLLSDSGFYLCALSGQINEKLFFGSGTQLSVL.

V gene TRBV6-5 combines with J gene TRBJ2-7, with 9 bases that match TRBD1. V was clipped by 5 bases and J by 3 bases; unmatched bases: 5. The CDR3 consists of 14 residues. Germline CDR1 is MNHEY and CDR2 is SVGAGI. CDR3 loop: CASSRTGADYEQYF. The CDR3 nucleotides are TGTGCCAGCAGTCGGACAGGGGCCGACTACGAGCAGTACTTC.

The chain is built from TRBV2 and TRBJ2-5; the match to TRBD2 covers 10 bases. Trimming took 1 base from V and 8 from J; bases not matched to a gene: 4. Germline lookup yields CDR1 SNHLY and CDR2 FYNNEI. The CDR3 spans 14 residues. CDR3 residues: CASSEVRTSGTQYF. DNA for the CDR3: TGTGCCAGCAGTGAAGTTAGGACTAGCGGAACCCAGTACTTC.

To note about this clone: Other DNA sequences within the sample encode an identical CDR3. V usage is TRBV6-1 and J usage is TRBJ2-5; D may be TRBD2 (5 bases). Trimming removed 7 bases from V and 5 bases from J, with 17 bases in between. The germline gives CDR1 MNHNS, CDR2 SASEGT. There are 14 residues in the CDR3. CDR3 loop: CASNRDYLVETQYF. CDR3 sequence (DNA): TGTGCCAGCAATCGCGACTACCTGGTGGAGACCCAGTACTTC.

This chain connects TRBV4-3 to TRBJ1-1, with D maybe TRBD1 (5 bases). The germline V gene has CDR1 LGHNA and CDR2 YSLEER. The CDR3 extends over 15 amino acids. V was pared by 3 bases and J by 1 base, with 12 bases between. This chain's CDR3 is CASSQGRGTNTEAFF. The CDR3 nucleotides read TGCGCCAGCAGCCAGGGCCGGGGGACGAACACTGAAGCTTTCTTT.

The chain is built from TRBV10-3 and TRBJ1-1; D is uncertain. This CDR3 comprises 12 residues. Germline V gene data show CDR1 as ENHRY and CDR2 as SYGVKD. V dropped 3 bases and J dropped 6 bases, with 8 bases sitting between them. CDR3 DNA sequence: TGTGCCATCAGTGAAGCTCTGGCTGAAGCTTTCTTT. Its protein is CAISEALAEAFF.

This chain joins TRBV9 and TRBJ1-3; no definite D call. The CDR3 loop spans 15 amino acids. From germline, CDR1 is SGDLS and CDR2 YYNGEE. V shed 0 bases and J shed 0 bases, with 7 bases lying between them. CDR3 coding DNA: TGTGCCAGCAGCGTAGATATAAACTCTGGAAACACCATATATTTT. It specifies CASSVDINSGNTIYF.

V usage is TRBV18 and J usage is TRBJ2-2; D possibly corresponds to TRBD2 (6 bases). In germline, CDR1 is KGHSH, CDR2 LQKENI. The V and J ends lost 3 bases and 0 bases respectively, with 14 bases between them. This CDR3 contains 17 residues. CDR3 sequence (DNA): TGTGCCAGCTCACCGCTAGCGCCTGGTACGAACACCGGGGAGCTGTTTTTT. The encoded protein is CASSPLAPGTNTGELFF. Filled out from reference TRBV18 and TRBJ2-2, the complete variable domain reads NAGVMQNPRHLVRRRGQEARLRCSPMKGHSHVYWYRQLPEEGLKFMVYLQKENIIDESGMPKERFSAEFPKEGPSILRIQQVVRGDSAAYFCASSPLAPGTNTGELFFGEGSRLTVL.

The rearrangement joins TRBV4-2 to TRBJ1-1; tentative D call: TRBD1 (6 bases). CDR1 and CDR2 from the germline V gene are LGHNA and YNFKEQ. Trimming left V 0 bases short and J 2 bases short, with 19 bases between. CDR3 length equals 18 residues. The CDR3 sequence: CASSQDLWGLAPNTEAFF. The CDR3 region has the DNA TGTGCCAGCAGCCAAGATCTGTGGGGGCTTGCACCAAACACTGAAGCTTTCTTT.

The chain carries TRBV7-2 and TRBJ1-1; 7 bases match TRBD1. The CDR3 is made up of 12 amino acids. V was pared by 2 bases and J by 11 bases, with 5 bases of the junction left unmatched. The germline V gene has CDR1 SGHTA and CDR2 FQGNSA. As DNA, the CDR3 is TGTGCCAGCAGCTTACAGGGGGTGAGGGCTTTCTTT. It translates to CASSLQGVRAFF. Full variable domain (outside the CDR3, taken from reference TRBV7-2 and TRBJ1-1): GAGVSQSPSNKVTEKGKDVELRCDPISGHTALYWYRQSLGQGLEFLIYFQGNSAPDKSGLPSDRFSAERTGGSVSTLTIQRTQQEDSAVYLCASSLQGVRAFFGQGTRLTVV.

V is TRBV10-3 and J is TRBJ1-1; D gene uncertain. In germline, CDR1 is ENHRY, CDR2 SYGVKD. V was trimmed by 2 bases and J by 6 bases, leaving 19 bases between them. The CDR3 runs to 16 residues. CDR3 nucleotides: TGTGCCATCAGTGAGGGGATGGGGAGGAATAAGGCTGAAGCTTTCTTT. Its protein product is CAISEGMGRNKAEAFF.

The chain uses TRBV7-9 and TRBJ2-1; perhaps TRBD2 as D (6 bases). Trimming shortened V by 2 bases and J by 4 bases, and 18 bases separated the two germline ends. The CDR3 covers 17 residues. Germline values: CDR1 SEHNR, CDR2 FQNEAQ (reference sequence). The CDR3 region has the DNA TGTGCCAGCAGCTTAAGGCGGGGCGGTACGAGATACAATGAGCAGTTCTTC. This encodes CASSLRRGGTRYNEQFF.

This clone has just one count. One end of the junction is discordant with germline, which a read error may explain. J is TRBJ1-3 and V is TRBV19; D not certain. The CDR3 runs 16 residues. CDR1 is LNHDA and CDR2 is SQIVND in the germline V gene (reference sequence). CDR3 protein: CAGSISGTSSGNTIYF. In DNA form, the CDR3 reads TGTGCCGGTAGTATAAGCGGAACCTCCTCTGGAAACACCATATATTTT.

The CDR3 nucleotides are TGTGCCAGTCGGGTGGCAAGGAGCACAGATACGCAGTATTTT. This translates into CASRVARSTDTQYF. This chain links TRBV2 with TRBJ2-3; D unresolved. Germline V gene lookup returns CDR1 SNHLY and CDR2 FYNNEI. Trimming took off 9 bases at V and 0 bases at J, with 13 bases between the two ends. CDR3 size: 14 residues.

V is TRBV7-2 and J is TRBJ1-2; no reliable D call. CDR1 is SGHTA and CDR2 is FQGNSA in the germline V gene. The germline V and J ends were trimmed by 4 bases and 1 base, with 19 bases remaining between them. The CDR3 consists of 17 residues. The CDR3 DNA is TGTGCCAGCAGCTGGCGACAATCGGTAACGAATAACTATGGCTACACCTTC. This codes for CASSWRQSVTNNYGYTF.

The V and J genes are TRBV7-2 and TRBJ1-2; 9 positions match TRBD1. The CDR3 sequence is 13 residues long. Germline-derived CDR1 and CDR2 are SGHTA and FQGNSA. V lost 4 bases to trimming and J lost 8 bases; unmatched junction nucleotides: 5. The CDR3 DNA sequence: TGTGCCAGCAGCTCAGGGACAGGGCGGGGCTACACCTTC. Translation gives CASSSGTGRGYTF.

The rearrangement links TRBV18 to TRBJ2-1, with TRBD2 identical over 9 bases. With 5 bases clipped from V and 3 bases from J, the junction kept 8 bases outside the gene matches. This CDR3 comprises 16 residues. The germline CDR1 and CDR2 sequences are KGHSH and LQKENI. CDR3 sequence: CASSGDLAGFYNEQFF. DNA for the CDR3: TGTGCCAGCTCAGGCGACCTAGCGGGGTTCTACAATGAGCAGTTCTTC.

The V call is TRBV7-9, the J call TRBJ1-1; a weak D match, TRBD1 (5 bases). Deletions cut 5 bases from V and 0 bases from J, with 22 bases between. Germline V lookup: CDR1 SEHNR, CDR2 FQNEAQ (reference sequence). The CDR3 covers 18 residues. CDR3 in DNA: TGTGCCAGCAGCCCGCTCACCATCGGGCAGGGCATGAACACTGAAGCTTTCTTT. It codes for CASSPLTIGQGMNTEAFF.

The V call is TRBV25-1, the J call TRBJ1-2, with 9 nucleotides matching TRBD1. Trimming removed 4 bases from V and 7 bases from J; junction bases left unmatched: 13. The germline V gene encodes CDR1 MGHDK and CDR2 SYGVNS. The CDR3 is 16 residues long. CDR3 in amino acids: CASSVNPGQGQSGYTF. DNA of the CDR3: TGTGCCAGCAGTGTGAACCCGGGACAGGGTCAAAGTGGCTACACCTTC.

V gene TRBV5-1 combines with J gene TRBJ2-7; D may be TRBD2 (5 bases). CDR3 length equals 16 residues. V lost 6 bases, J lost 5 bases, and 24 bases lay in between. In germline, CDR1 is SGHRS, CDR2 YFSETQ. The DNA of the CDR3 is TGCGCCAGCACCCCCCGGGCCGGGGAGAAGTTGCACGAGCAGTACTTC. Translated: CASTPRAGEKLHEQYF.

As for this clone: The sample has other DNA sequences that encode this CDR3 too. V and J are TRBV6-5 and TRBJ1-4; 9 bases agree with TRBD1. The CDR3 sequence is 15 residues long. The J segment lost 8 bases and the V segment lost 4 bases, leaving 8 bases of the junction unmatched. Germline-derived CDR1 and CDR2 are MNHEY and SVGAGI. CDR3 residues: CASSSQGAGNEKLFF. CDR3 DNA: TGTGCCAGCAGTTCACAGGGGGCGGGTAACGAAAAACTGTTTTTT.